The entry that follows covers one TCR beta chain sequence. What it recognizes is unknown. CDR1 PRHDT and CDR2 FYEKMQ come from the germline V gene (reference sequence). The length of the CDR3 is 16 residues. V dropped 7 bases and J dropped 3 bases, with 18 bases sitting between them. cDNA prepared by RNA extraction and subsequent reverse transcription served as the template for sequencing. TCRdb keeps only in-frame clones here, not all; method: immunoSEQ multiplex PCR. This sample has 95,000 to 120,000 clones, with almost 60% found just once. This specimen belongs to a study of CD8+ T cells in alopecia areata. Study results and limitations: Sequencing of scalp samples also captures resident alphabeta T cells of normal skin.

The researchers isolated CD4+ and CD8+ T cells from PBMCs by sorting. Source material: CD8+ T cells sorted from blood. This chain connects TRBV13 to TRBJ2-2; maybe TRBD1 (5 bases). The clonotype was recovered from a human donor in good health. The CDR3, as DNA: TGTGCCAGCAAACGACAGACCTATGGGGACACCGGGGAGCTGTTTTTT. Protein sequence: CASKRQTYGDTGELFF.